This TCR beta chain was recorded in a study of intratumoral heterogeneity in liver cancer. Regarding the complete study: In the full approximately 15-patient cohort, the median age was roughly 60 years and the majority of patients were male. To examine intratumor heterogeneity, the study integrated RNA-seq, DNA sequencing, TCR-seq and SNP array data obtained from multiple regions of hepatocellular carcinoma specimens. The full cohort included around 72 multiregional samples from about 14 HCC patients, consisting of roughly 50 tumoral regions and about 20 adjacent nontumoral regions. Broad study findings and their caveats: The authors acknowledged a relatively low patient number and under-sampled tumor-infiltrating lymphocyte representation as limitations.

This clone counts as medium-sized (0.01 to 0.1%). There is no known antigen for this receptor. No base quality information exists; no much larger clone differs at one position. All patients had early-stage hepatocellular carcinoma and received no therapy before surgical resection. None of the sampled areas showed macroscopic evidence of necrosis or hemorrhage. TCR sequencing (ImmunoSeq) was performed on multiple regions from two patients. Frozen tissue samples from resection were taken at least 1 cm away from one another. Samples labelled N were derived from nontumoral liver tissue adjacent to the tumor. Genomic DNA was isolated from bulk tissue with the DNeasy blood and tissue kit. Using the immunoSEQ assay, the TCR beta chain CDR3 regions were sequenced from genomic DNA. Rearranged VDJ segments were amplified with primers annealing to V and J segments. The paper's processing steps were these. The ImmunoSeq Analyzer software was used to calculate clonality and richness metrics. Differentially abundant clones between regions were identified using Fisher's exact test plus a beta-binomial method for added stringency. TCRdb re-hosts the immuneACCESS table, in-frame sequences only. Its copies lack some clones; in the studies checked, an unresolved V gene accounts for under half of them, and the cause for the rest is not known. D and trimming come from the DNA, and the V and J calls and clone size come from that table. Within this sample are about 20,000 clones, with around 75% of them counted one time only. In total, the top ten clones hold about 18% of the sample.

The TCR originated in an older woman with hepatocellular carcinoma. Sequenced material: tumor-adjacent normal tissue, taken before any cancer treatment.

The CDR3 region has the sequence CASSETGQADIQYF. The sequence in DNA is TGTGCCAGCAGTGAAACAGGACAGGCGGACATTCAGTACTTC. The chain couples TRBV6-1 to TRBJ2-4, and TRBD1 aligns with 7 junction nucleotides. Via the germline V gene, CDR1 is MNHNS and CDR2 SASEGT. Ends trimmed: V by 2 bases, J by 8 bases; bases unmatched to a gene: 6. The CDR3 runs 14 amino acids, cysteine and phenylalanine included. CDR3 DNA only is kept here, 42 bases in frame from base 1.